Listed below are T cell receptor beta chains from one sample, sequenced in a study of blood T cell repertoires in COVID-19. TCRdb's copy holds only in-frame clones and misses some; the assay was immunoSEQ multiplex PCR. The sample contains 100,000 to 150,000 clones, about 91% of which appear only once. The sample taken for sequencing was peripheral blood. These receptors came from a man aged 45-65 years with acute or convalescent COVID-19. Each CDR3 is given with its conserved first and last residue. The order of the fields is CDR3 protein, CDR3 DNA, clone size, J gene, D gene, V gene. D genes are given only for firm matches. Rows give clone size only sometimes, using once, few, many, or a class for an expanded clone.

CASSIGQPGDTQYF TGTGCCAGCAGCATCGGACAACCGGGAGATACGCAGTATTTT . TRBJ2-3 . TRBV7-9
CASSVLPGQHSEAFF TGTGCCAGCAGCGTGCTACCGGGACAGCATTCTGAAGCTTTCTTT . TRBJ1-1 TRBD1 TRBV9
CASTTGGAHSYEQYF TGTGCCAGCACAACGGGGGGGGCCCACTCCTACGAGCAGTACTTC . TRBJ2-7 TRBD2 TRBV5-4
CASREAAVANYGYTF TGTGCCAGCAGGGAGGCGGCAGTTGCTAACTATGGCTACACCTTC once TRBJ1-2 . TRBV4-2
CASSSRGDPNEQFF TGTGCCAGTAGTTCGCGGGGGGACCCCAATGAGCAGTTCTTC . TRBJ2-1 TRBD2 TRBV19
CASSQGNRGEAFF TGTGCCAGCAGCCAAGGGAACAGGGGTGAAGCTTTCTTT . TRBJ1-1 TRBD1 TRBV3-1/TRBV3-2
CASSPGVRLEQYF TGTGCCAGCAGTCCGGGGGTGAGGCTCGAGCAGTACTTC many TRBJ2-7 . TRBV6-5
CASSGRDSNNSPLHF TGTGCCAGCAGCGGCCGGGACAGTAATAATTCACCCCTCCACTTT . TRBJ1-6 TRBD1 TRBV9
CASSRTRADTEAFF TGTGCCAGCAGTCGGACTCGGGCGGACACTGAAGCTTTCTTT many TRBJ1-1 . TRBV7-9
CASSAMPGTGFYGYTF TGTGCCAGCAGTGCAATGCCCGGGACAGGGTTTTATGGCTACACCTTC . TRBJ1-2 TRBD1 TRBV28